This T cell receptor (beta chain) was recorded in a study of blood T cell repertoires in COVID-19. Study at large: Sample material is recorded as cDNA or gDNA derived from T cells, B-cell-depleted T cells, or PBMCs.

Source study methods: It was from reference gene primer amplification that nucleated cell counts were estimated. Sequenced by immunoSEQ multiplex PCR; TCRdb stores in-frame clones only, minus some. The V and J calls and clone size were taken over from that table, and D and trimming were inferred from the DNA. The sample consists of about 300,000 clones, approximately 82% of them appearing once. Germline assignment: CDR1 LGHDT and CDR2 YNNKEL (reference sequence). The J segment lost 3 bases and the V segment lost 6 bases, leaving 12 bases of the junction unmatched. The CDR3 sequence is 16 residues long.

This TCR was recovered from a woman in her 50s with acute or convalescent COVID-19. The chain is built from TRBV3-1 (or the pseudogene TRBV3-2) and TRBJ2-5; 8 bases are shared with TRBD2. Source material: peripheral blood. CDR3 protein: CASRPIKGAGEETQYF. For the CDR3, the DNA is TGTGCCAGCAGGCCGATAAAGGGAGCGGGAGAAGAGACCCAGTACTTC.